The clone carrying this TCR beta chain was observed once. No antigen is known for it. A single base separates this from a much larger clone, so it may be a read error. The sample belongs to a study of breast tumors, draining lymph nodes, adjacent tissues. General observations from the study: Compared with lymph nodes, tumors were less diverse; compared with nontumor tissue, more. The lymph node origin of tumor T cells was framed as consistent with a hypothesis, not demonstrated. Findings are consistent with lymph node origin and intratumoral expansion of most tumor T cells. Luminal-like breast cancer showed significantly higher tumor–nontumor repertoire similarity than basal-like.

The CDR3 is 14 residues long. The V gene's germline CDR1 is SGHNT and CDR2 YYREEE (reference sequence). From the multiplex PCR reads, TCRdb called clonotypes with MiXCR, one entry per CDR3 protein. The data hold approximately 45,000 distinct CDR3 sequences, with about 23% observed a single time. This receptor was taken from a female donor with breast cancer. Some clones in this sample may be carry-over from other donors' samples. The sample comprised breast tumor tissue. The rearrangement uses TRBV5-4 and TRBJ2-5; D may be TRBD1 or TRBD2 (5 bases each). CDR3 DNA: TGTGCCGGCAGCCCGACACCGGGGCTGGAGACCCAGTACTTC. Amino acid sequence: CAGSPTPGLETQYF.